This TCR beta chain originates from a study of blood T cell repertoires in COVID-19 (dated by TCRdb to 2018 to 2020). In terms of the full investigation: Collaborator samples came from the United States, Italy and Spain and covered acute and convalescent phases of COVID-19. The prospective study material was composed of cDNA or gDNA derived from T cells, B-cell-depleted T cells, or PBMCs. The dataset comprised deeply sampled blood TCRbeta repertoires from subjects exposed to, actively infected with, or recovered from COVID-19. The repertoires were released in a freely available public database intended as a resource for research on the immune response to SARS-CoV-2. The samples were drawn from two sources: the first 160 participants of the ongoing ImmuneRACE study, and some 1,300 subjects contributed by 6 global collaborators. A de-identified subject ID, COVID-19 status, age in years and sex were almost always included in the sample metadata. HLA class I and class II types, where available, came from metadata supplied by the sample provider rather than from assay-based typing.

Note on this clone: Its antigen is not yet known. The input lacks base qualities; no much larger clone sits a single base away.

TCRbeta CDR3 regions were amplified from genomic DNA using the immunoSEQ Assay, a bias-controlled multiplex PCR. As for how the authors treated the data: The number of nucleated cells in each sample was estimated from the amplification of reference gene primers within the assay. To quantify the absolute abundance of each unique TCRbeta CDR3 rearrangement, sequence reads were collapsed and filtered. For each sample, productive Simpson clonality was calculated as the square root of Simpson's diversity index across productive rearrangements. The immuneACCESS repertoire file appears here via TCRdb, limited to in-frame rearrangements. These files lack a portion of the clones; in checked studies, under half of the deficit traces to unresolved V genes, and the cause of the others is not known. V, J and clone size were drawn from that table, and D and trimming were deduced from the DNA. The sample table lists about 270,000 clones, approximately 86% of them with a count of one. About 1% of the sample belongs to the ten largest clones.

The research as a whole found: Clinical and demographic metadata were provided uncurated, with the amount varying by source and participant.

Participants in the prospective study were aged roughly 18 to 95 years, lived in approximately 26 United States geographic areas, and enrolled through a virtual design. To assign participants to cohorts, the prospective study relied on clinical history that participants themselves reported in a screening survey and a study questionnaire. For ImmuneRACE Cohort 3, a participant was defined as recovered based on two consecutive negative NP/OP PCR tests, clearance by a healthcare professional, or resolution of symptoms. In the prospective study, whole blood, serum and a nasopharyngeal or oropharyngeal swab were collected from each participant by mobile phlebotomists. Prospective study participants could optionally give additional blood draws and questionnaires over an approximately two-month period. Before DNA extraction, prospective study blood samples were shipped either frozen or at room temperature.

The sequence was obtained from a woman younger than 45 who had recovered from COVID-19. Sample: PBMCs or T cells enriched from blood (not recorded which).

The DNA reads TGTGCCAGCAGTTACGGACAGGTTACCCAGCCCCAGCATTTT. Its translation is CASSYGQVTQPQHF. This chain is built from TRBV6-6 and TRBJ1-5; 7 middle bases align to TRBD1. The germline V end is reduced by 2 bases and the J end by 7 bases; junction bases left unmatched: 5. Counted from cysteine to phenylalanine, this CDR3 has 14 amino acids. The CDR3 DNA has 42 bases and is translated from base 1. CDR1 and CDR2 (MNHNY, SVGAGI) derive from the germline V gene (reference sequence).